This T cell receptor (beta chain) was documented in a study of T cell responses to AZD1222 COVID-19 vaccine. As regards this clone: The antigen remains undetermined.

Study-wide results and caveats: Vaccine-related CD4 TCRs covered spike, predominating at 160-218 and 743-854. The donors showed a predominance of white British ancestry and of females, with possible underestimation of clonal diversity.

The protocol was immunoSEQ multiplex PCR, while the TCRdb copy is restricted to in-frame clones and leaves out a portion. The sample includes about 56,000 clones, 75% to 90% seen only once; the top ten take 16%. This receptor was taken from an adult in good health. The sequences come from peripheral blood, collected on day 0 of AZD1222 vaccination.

This CDR3 is CASSPDRGTSSYEQYF. The DNA for the CDR3 is TGTGCCAGCAGCCCCGACAGGGGGACAAGCTCCTACGAGCAGTACTTC. The chain recombines TRBV28 with TRBJ2-7, with 9 bases lining up with TRBD1. This CDR3 has 16 amino acids. V lost 6 bases to trimming and J lost 0 bases; unmatched junction nucleotides: 9. Germline assignment: CDR1 MDHEN and CDR2 SYDVKM. Full variable domain (outside the CDR3, taken from reference TRBV28 and TRBJ2-7): DVKVTQSSRYLVKRTGEKVFLECVQDMDHENMFWYRQDPGLGLRLIYFSYDVKMKEKGDIPEGYSVSREKKERFSLILESASTNQTSMYLCASSPDRGTSSYEQYFGPGTRLTVT.